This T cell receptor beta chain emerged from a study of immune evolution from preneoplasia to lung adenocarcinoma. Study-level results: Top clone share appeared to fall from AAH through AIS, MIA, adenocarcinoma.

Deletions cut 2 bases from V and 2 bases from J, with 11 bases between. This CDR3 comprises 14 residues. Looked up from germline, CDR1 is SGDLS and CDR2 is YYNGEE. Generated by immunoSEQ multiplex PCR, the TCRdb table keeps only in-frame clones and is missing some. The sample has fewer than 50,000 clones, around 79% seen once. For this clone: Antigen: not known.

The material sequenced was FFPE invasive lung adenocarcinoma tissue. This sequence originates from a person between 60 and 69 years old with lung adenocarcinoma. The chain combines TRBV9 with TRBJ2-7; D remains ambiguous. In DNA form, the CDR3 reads TGTGCCAGCAGCGTCGATTTCCTTACCTACGAGCAGTACTTC. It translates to CASSVDFLTYEQYF.